This T cell receptor (beta chain) was identified in a study of T cells in Graves' hyperthyroidism and ophthalmopathy. Overall study results and limits: Blood also carried most thyroid clonotypes expanded above 0.001.

In its sample, this clonotype was seen a few times. What it binds is not known. Subjects aged 18 to 65 presented with newly diagnosed hyperthyroidism of less than 2 months' duration. V was trimmed by 4 bases and J by 0 bases, leaving 18 bases between them. Germline CDR1 SQVTM, CDR2 ANQGSEA. CDR3 length: 17 amino acids. Researchers took RNA transcripts and amplified the TCR beta CDR3 regions from them. TCR CDR3 underwent first-round RT-PCR with the HTBI primer set. TCRdb used MiXCR to reprocess the multiplex PCR reads, holding one entry per CDR3 protein. The data hold some 770,000 distinct CDR3 sequences, with approximately 16% observed a single time.

The sample was blood. The receptor was derived from a man younger than 30 with Graves' hyperthyroidism. The V and J genes are TRBV29-1 and TRBJ2-2; TRBD2 might be the D (7 bases). The CDR3 region has the DNA TGCAGCGTTGGGGGGCCTAGCGGCCTTTCGAACACCGGGGAGCTGTTTTTT. Residues: CSVGGPSGLSNTGELFF.